This T cell receptor beta chain was found in a study of technical replicates of blood from a handful of donors. Repertoires were generated with immunoSEQ multiplex PCR, while TCRdb's copy carries only in-frame clones and drops some. Here the sample spans about 56,000 clones, 90% to 95% being singletons. Trimming pared 1 base from V and 1 base from J, leaving 12 bases between. Germline CDR1 reads SGHKS; CDR2 reads YYEKEE (reference sequence). The length of the CDR3 is 16 residues. The origin of this receptor is a human donor in good health. Some clones in this sample may be carry-over from other donors' samples. Material: PBMCs. V is TRBV5-5 and J is TRBJ1-5; D not certain. CDR3 loop: CASSLSTGASNQPQHF. In DNA form, the CDR3 reads TGTGCCAGCAGCTTGTCTACGGGTGCAAGCAATCAGCCCCAGCATTTT.